This T cell receptor beta chain was retrieved from a study of T-cell memory formation after mild COVID-19. Study-wide findings and caveats: Pre-infection memory held some responding clones, suggesting pre-existing cross-reactive T cells responded.

V lost 6 bases to trimming and J lost 0 bases, with 12 bases between them. Germline-derived CDR1 and CDR2 are DFQATT and SNEGSKA (reference sequence). The CDR3 spans 13 residues. In TCRdb, the 5' RACE reads were re-called with MiXCR into one record per CDR3 protein. The table lists 140,000 or so distinct CDR3 sequences, under 7% of them singletons. This clonotype was recorded many times. No antigen is known for it. The specimen sequenced was PBMCs or a T cell subset sorted from them (not recorded which). The chain is built from TRBV20-1 and TRBJ2-7; D is unclear. This TCR derives from an adult woman who had mild COVID-19 (a few samples of this study predate the infection). Cell type and time point are not known. The CDR3 DNA sequence: TGCAGTGCCTCAACCTCAGGCTCCTACGAGCAGTACTTC. Its translation is CSASTSGSYEQYF.